This paragraph covers one T cell receptor (beta chain) sequence. The same CDR3 arises from other DNA sequences in this sample as well. Germline V CDR1 and CDR2: LGHNA, YSLEER. The CDR3 contains 16 residues. Trimming cost V 3 bases and J 2 bases, with 13 bases left between them. The data originate from a study of control samples from healthy donors and cancer patients. Only in-frame clones appear in the TCRdb table, and some are missing; sequencing was by immunoSEQ multiplex PCR. The repertoire includes roughly 130,000 clones, about 93% of them detected once, and approximately 1.7% sits in the top ten.

The chain has TRBV4-3 and TRBJ1-4; D call uncertain. The sequencing input was PBMCs. This receptor was identified in a man aged 50 to 59 with head and neck cancer. In DNA, the CDR3 is TGCGCCAGCAGCCAGCCGATTACGGGGACTAATGAAAAACTGTTTTTT. Translated, it gives CASSQPITGTNEKLFF.